A selection of T cell receptor beta chains follows, all from one sample in a study of shared clonotypes between healthy human individuals. Clones were read by immunoSEQ multiplex PCR, and TCRdb kept only the in-frame ones, dropping some. The data contain 950,000 to 1,100,000 clones, about 75% of them singletons. Sequenced: memory CD4+ T cells sorted from blood. These receptors were obtained from a man aged 18 to 29 in good health. The CDR3 runs from the conserved cysteine through the conserved F or W. D genes are given only for firm matches. Only part of the rows carry a size: once, few, many, or a class if the clone is expanded.

-	12	TRBV10-1	TRBJ2-3	-	TGCGCCAGCAGTGAGTCCCTGGGGACGCAGTATTTT	CASSESLGTQYF
-	14	TRBV9	TRBJ2-1	-	TGTGCCAGCAGCGTAGCATCGGGAAACAATGAGCAGTTCTTC	CASSVASGNNEQFF
-	10	TRBV20-1	TRBJ1-2	-	TGCAGTGCTTTTGGAGAGAGCTACACCTTC	CSAFGESYTF
-	16	TRBV6-1	TRBJ2-1	-	TGTGCCAGCAGTGAAGTTCAGCAGGACCCCTACAATGAGCAGTTCTTC	CASSEVQQDPYNEQFF
-	14	TRBV11-3	TRBJ1-3	-	TGTGCCAGCAGCCCAGGGGACTCTGGAAACACCATATATTTT	CASSPGDSGNTIYF
few	11	TRBV20-1	TRBJ1-1	-	TGCAGTGCTCCCTCGAACACTGAAGCTTTCTTT	CSAPSNTEAFF
-	15	TRBV7-2	TRBJ1-5	-	TGTGCCAGCAGCTTGCGAAGGGGTAGCAATCAGCCCCAGCATTTT	CASSLRRGSNQPQHF
-	11	TRBV20-1	TRBJ1-2	TRBD1	TGCAGTGTGACGACAGGGTATGGCTACACCTTC	CSVTTGYGYTF
-	14	TRBV7-2	TRBJ1-6	-	TGTGCCAGCAGCCGGGGCCCAGCAAATTCACCCCTCCACTTT	CASSRGPANSPLHF
-	12	TRBV18	TRBJ2-3	TRBD2	TGTGCCAGCTCACAGCGGGAGCAGGCGCAGTATTTT	CASSQREQAQYF
-	15	TRBV4-1	TRBJ1-1	-	TGCGCCAGCAGCCAGCAAATAATCGCCGGGAGTGAAGCTTTCTTT	CASSQQIIAGSEAFF
-	14	TRBV9	TRBJ1-2	-	TGTGCCAGCAGCGTAGCTTTGGGACTCAATGGCTACACCTTC	CASSVALGLNGYTF
-	15	TRBV5-1	TRBJ2-7	-	TGCGCCAGCAGCTTGGGTAAGGAGGGAACCTACGAGCAGTACTTC	CASSLGKEGTYEQYF
-	14	TRBV7-8	TRBJ2-1	-	TGTGCCAGCAGCCGCGGGATCTCCTACAATGAGCAGTTCTTC	CASSRGISYNEQFF
-	19	TRBV5-1	TRBJ1-1	TRBD1	TGCGCCAGCAGCTACGGACCGGGACAGGGGGATGGTTGGAACACTGAAGCTTTCTTT	CASSYGPGQGDGWNTEAFF
-	17	TRBV5-6	TRBJ2-3	-	TGTGCCAGCAGCCCGGTGGTAGCGGGGACAGTTTCCGATACGCAGTATTTT	CASSPVVAGTVSDTQYF
-	14	TRBV4-1	TRBJ2-7	-	TGCGCCAGCAGCTCTCGGACGGGCGGCTACGAGCAGTACTTC	CASSSRTGGYEQYF
-	17	TRBV28	TRBJ1-2	-	TGTGCCAGCAGTCGGGGAGAAAGTACACAGGGTGGGCGAGGCTACACCTTC	CASSRGESTQGGRGYTF
-	15	TRBV19	TRBJ1-5	-	TGTGCCAGTAGTAGAGGGGTTACTTTGAATCAGCCCCAGCATTTT	CASSRGVTLNQPQHF
once	14	TRBV10-3	TRBJ2-7	-	TGTGCCATCAGTGAAGGTTTGGGTACCTACGAGCAGTACTTC	CAISEGLGTYEQYF
-	18	TRBV7-6	TRBJ2-5	-	TGTGCCAGCAGCTTAGCGGGGTGGGCCACTAGGGCCACTGGTGAGCAGTACTTC	CASSLAGWATRATGEQYF
-	14	TRBV30	TRBJ1-6	TRBD1	TGTGCCTGGAGGACAGGGGTAATGAATTCACCCCTCCACTTT	CAWRTGVMNSPLHF
once	15	TRBV5-6	TRBJ1-4	-	TGTGCCAGCAGCCCTTATTCAGGGTCTCGAGAAAAACTGTTTTTT	CASSPYSGSREKLFF
-	17	TRBV10-3	TRBJ2-3	-	TGTGCCATCAGTGGGAACCTCGGGACAAAGGGCACAGATACGCAGTATTTT	CAISGNLGTKGTDTQYF
once	17	TRBV5-7	TRBJ2-3	-	TGTGCCAGCAGCTTGGTTTGTGGGAGTCATGGCACAGATACGCAGTATTTT	CASSLVCGSHGTDTQYF
-	15	TRBV7-2	TRBJ2-5	-	TGTGCCAGCAGCTTAGTTTCAGGGACCCAAGAGACCCAGTACTTC	CASSLVSGTQETQYF
-	16	TRBV5-1	TRBJ2-2	TRBD2	TGCGCCAGCAGCTTTAGAGCGGGGGTCAACACCGGGGAGCTGTTTTTT	CASSFRAGVNTGELFF
-	13	TRBV5-1	TRBJ1-1	-	TGCGCCAGCAGCCCTGGACAGAGCACTGAAGCTTTCTTT	CASSPGQSTEAFF
-	15	TRBV10-1	TRBJ2-3	-	TGCGCCAGCAGCGAGATGAAAGCCGGTACAGATACGCAGTATTTT	CASSEMKAGTDTQYF
-	15	TRBV7-6	TRBJ2-5	-	TGTGCCAGCAGCTTAGACGGGACTTGGGGGGAGACCCAGTACTTC	CASSLDGTWGETQYF
-	16	TRBV19	TRBJ2-2	-	TGTGCCAGTAGTATCAAGAGGCGCTTATTGAGCGGGGAGCTGTTTTTT	CASSIKRRLLSGELFF
-	15	TRBV7-2	TRBJ2-2	TRBD2	TGTGCCAGCAGCCCCGGGGGGATGGAGACCGGGGAGCTGTTTTTT	CASSPGGMETGELFF
-	14	TRBV5-1	TRBJ1-1	-	TGCGCCAGCAGCTTGGCCGGGGTGAGCACTGAAGCTTTCTTT	CASSLAGVSTEAFF
-	15	TRBV18	TRBJ1-1	-	TGTGCCAGCTCACCTGAGGGGACGGGCAACACTGAAGCTTTCTTT	CASSPEGTGNTEAFF
-	15	TRBV7-2	TRBJ2-7	TRBD2	TGTGCCAGCAGCCCCTGGACTAGCGGGAGTCACGAGCAGTACTTC	CASSPWTSGSHEQYF
-	12	TRBV2	TRBJ2-7	-	TGTGCCAGCACCCTAGGCGGCGGTCCGCAGTACTTC	CASTLGGGPQYF
-	16	TRBV5-1	TRBJ2-3	TRBD1	TGCGCCAGCTCACGCAAGGGACAGGGGGCAGGAGATACGCAGTATTTT	CASSRKGQGAGDTQYF
-	15	TRBV7-9	TRBJ1-5	-	TGTGCCAGCAGCTTAGCGCAGGGGTACAATCAGCCCCAGCATTTT	CASSLAQGYNQPQHF
-	17	TRBV5-1	TRBJ2-1	TRBD2	TGCGCCAGCAGCTCCGATAGCGGGTGGAGCTCCTACAATGAGCAGTTCTTC	CASSSDSGWSSYNEQFF
few	14	TRBV30	TRBJ1-6	TRBD1	TGTGCCTGGAGCCGAGGACAGGGCAATTCACCCCTCCACTTT	CAWSRGQGNSPLHF
many	13	TRBV7-2	TRBJ2-3	-	TGTGCCAGCAGCTTAGGGGTAGACGTTACGCAGTATTTT	CASSLGVDVTQYF
once	16	TRBV7-3	TRBJ2-5	TRBD2	TGTGCCAGCAGCTTAATACCTAGCGGGGGTCAAGAGACCCAGTACTTC	CASSLIPSGGQETQYF
-	14	TRBV7-2	TRBJ2-5	-	TGTGCCAGCAGCTCCCAGGGGGGGGGAGAGACCCAGTACTTC	CASSSQGGGETQYF
once	14	TRBV30	TRBJ1-4	-	TGTGCCTGGAACCCACAAGGGGGAAATGAAAAACTGTTTTTT	CAWNPQGGNEKLFF
-	15	TRBV11-2	TRBJ1-3	TRBD1	TGTGCCAGCAGACCAATACAGGGGACTGGAAACACCATATATTTT	CASRPIQGTGNTIYF
-	16	TRBV4-3	TRBJ2-3	-	TGCGCCAGCAGCCAAGAGAATAAGCGGTCCACAGATACGCAGTATTTT	CASSQENKRSTDTQYF
-	13	TRBV4-1	TRBJ1-6	-	TGCGCCAGCAGCCAAGATGAAAATATGCCCCTCCACTTT	CASSQDENMPLHF
-	21	TRBV28	TRBJ1-2	TRBD1	TGTGCCAGCAGAAACCCGGGACAGGGGGCGATTGATGAAATAGCGAACTATGGCTACACCTTC	CASRNPGQGAIDEIANYGYTF
-	17	TRBV15	TRBJ2-5	TRBD2	TGTGCCACCAGCAGAAGACTAGCGGGGGGTCTAGGGGAGACCCAGTACTTC	CATSRRLAGGLGETQYF
-	12	TRBV11-2	TRBJ2-1	TRBD1	TGTGCCAGCAGCAAACAGGGGTATGAGCAGTTCTTC	CASSKQGYEQFF
-	15	TRBV6-1	TRBJ2-2	TRBD1	TGTGCCAGCAGCGCCGGGACAGGGGTGAACGGGGAGCTGTTTTTT	CASSAGTGVNGELFF
-	14	TRBV18	TRBJ2-7	-	TGTGCCAGCTCACCACCCGGTCTCACCTACGAGCAGTACTTC	CASSPPGLTYEQYF
-	15	TRBV6-5	TRBJ2-7	-	TGTGCCAGCAGTTACTCGAGGGCAGGGCCCTACGAGCAGTACTTC	CASSYSRAGPYEQYF
-	16	TRBV4-2	TRBJ1-3	-	TGTGCCAGCAGCCAAGCAGGGGTAACGTCTGGAAACACCATATATTTT	CASSQAGVTSGNTIYF
-	13	TRBV19	TRBJ1-5	-	TGTGCCAGTAGTATACTGGGGGATCAGCCCCAGCATTTT	CASSILGDQPQHF
-	14	TRBV5-5	TRBJ2-5	-	TGTGCCAGCAGCTTGGGAACTCACCAAGAGACCCAGTACTTC	CASSLGTHQETQYF
-	16	TRBV18	TRBJ2-4	TRBD1	TGTGCCAGCTCACCACGATTGGGACAGTCCGAAAACATTCAGTACTTC	CASSPRLGQSENIQYF
-	14	TRBV7-2	TRBJ1-4	TRBD1	TGTGCCAGCAGCTTAGGGACAGGAAATGAAAAACTGTTTTTT	CASSLGTGNEKLFF